The 10 T cell receptor beta chains reported below all come from one sample, sequenced in a study of CD8 T cells in Susac syndrome. It was with random hexamers that 0.5 to 1 ug RNA was reverse transcribed. Using its own MiXCR run on the immunoSEQ multiplex PCR reads, TCRdb lists one record per CDR3 protein. Of about 300,000 distinct CDR3 sequences listed, 65% to 90% were seen once; the top ten hold roughly 0.22%. Sequenced input: CD8+ T cells from PBMCs. The receptors were sampled from a human donor with multiple sclerosis.

The chain has TRBV24-1 and TRBJ2-1; the D gene could be TRBD1 or TRBD2 (6 bases each). Trimming took 5 bases from V and 8 from J, leaving 24 bases between them. Germline CDR1 and CDR2: KGHDR and SFDVKD. The CDR3 length is 17 residues. The CDR3 nucleotides are TGTGCCACCAGTGCCCTATCGGGGCCGGGGGCGGGCTATGAGCAGTTCTTC. Translated, it gives CATSALSGPGAGYEQFF.

This clonotype was seen just once. The chain recombines TRBV6-1 with TRBJ2-1, with 8 bases that match TRBD2. The length of the CDR3 is 16 residues. CDR1 and CDR2 (germline): MNHNS, SASEGT. V dropped 6 bases and J dropped 2; count of bases not matched to a gene: 9. CDR3 nucleotides: TGTGCCAGCAGCTCCACTAGCGGTGACGCCTACAATGAGCAGTTCTTC. Residues: CASSSTSGDAYNEQFF.

This clonotype was recorded once. CDR3 DNA sequence: TGTGCCAGTAGTATGGCGACTAGCGGCCATGAGCAGTTCTTC. Translating it yields CASSMATSGHEQFF. This chain uses TRBV19 with TRBJ2-1; 9 nucleotides match TRBD2. The germline gives CDR1 LNHDA, CDR2 SQIVND (reference sequence). CDR3 length: 14 amino acids. V lost 3 bases, J lost 8 bases, and 5 bases stayed unmatched.

The V call is TRBV14, the J call TRBJ2-2; no clear D gene. The CDR3 consists of 12 residues. The germline V and J ends were trimmed by 6 bases and 5 bases, with 7 bases remaining between them. Germline V gives CDR1 SGHDN, CDR2 FVKESK. The CDR3 spells CASSLMTGELFF. CDR3 DNA: TGTGCCAGCAGTCTTATGACCGGGGAGCTGTTTTTT.

The rearrangement links TRBV5-4 to TRBJ2-1; 9 positions agree with TRBD2. CDR3 size: 15 residues. Per germline, CDR1 SGHNT and CDR2 YYREEE (reference sequence). J gave up 7 bases and V 2 bases, and 7 bases lay outside the gene matches. CDR3 loop: CASSFPGLAINEQFF. CDR3 DNA: TGTGCCAGCAGCTTCCCGGGACTAGCAATAAATGAGCAGTTCTTC.

The chain links TRBV3-1 to TRBJ1-2, with a weak D call TRBD1 (5 bases). From germline, CDR1 is LGHDT and CDR2 YNNKEL (reference sequence). The CDR3 spans 15 residues. The V and J ends lost 1 base and 0 bases respectively, with 9 bases between them. The CDR3 sequence is CASSQVQAANYGYTF. The CDR3 DNA reads TGTGCCAGCAGCCAAGTACAGGCCGCTAACTATGGCTACACCTTC.

The V call is TRBV29-1, the J call TRBJ2-5; no reliable D call. V shed 4 bases and J shed 4 bases, with 13 bases lying between them. Germline V gene lookup returns CDR1 SQVTM and CDR2 ANQGSEA. This CDR3 is built from 13 residues. The CDR3 loop is CSVAPAGGETQYF. CDR3 bases: TGCAGCGTTGCTCCGGCAGGCGGAGAGACCCAGTACTTC.

J is TRBJ1-1 and V is TRBV7-9; perhaps TRBD1 as D (5 bases). CDR3 length: 15 residues. Per germline, CDR1 SEHNR and CDR2 FQNEAQ (reference sequence). Trimming removed 4 bases from V and 7 bases from J, with 19 bases in between. The CDR3 DNA is TGTGCCAGCAGCTCCCTACAGGTGTCGGTGCATGAAGCTTTCTTT. As protein: CASSSLQVSVHEAFF.

CDR3 bases: TGTGCCAGCAGTCCTGAATCATGGCCCCAGCATTTT. Encoded protein: CASSPESWPQHF. The chain couples TRBV28 to TRBJ1-5; no firm D call. The CDR3 is made up of 12 amino acids. V gave up 5 bases and J gave up 9 bases, with 11 bases separating them. The germline CDR1 and CDR2 sequences are MDHEN and SYDVKM.

This rearrangement joins TRBV7-9 to TRBJ2-7, with D tentatively TRBD1 (6 bases). The germline gives CDR1 SEHNR, CDR2 FQNEAQ (reference sequence). V gave up 4 bases and J gave up 3 bases, with 13 bases separating them. The CDR3 is made up of 14 amino acids. CDR3 nucleotide sequence: TGTGCCAGCAGCTCACCCCAGGGGTTCTACGAGCAGTACTTC. As protein: CASSSPQGFYEQYF.